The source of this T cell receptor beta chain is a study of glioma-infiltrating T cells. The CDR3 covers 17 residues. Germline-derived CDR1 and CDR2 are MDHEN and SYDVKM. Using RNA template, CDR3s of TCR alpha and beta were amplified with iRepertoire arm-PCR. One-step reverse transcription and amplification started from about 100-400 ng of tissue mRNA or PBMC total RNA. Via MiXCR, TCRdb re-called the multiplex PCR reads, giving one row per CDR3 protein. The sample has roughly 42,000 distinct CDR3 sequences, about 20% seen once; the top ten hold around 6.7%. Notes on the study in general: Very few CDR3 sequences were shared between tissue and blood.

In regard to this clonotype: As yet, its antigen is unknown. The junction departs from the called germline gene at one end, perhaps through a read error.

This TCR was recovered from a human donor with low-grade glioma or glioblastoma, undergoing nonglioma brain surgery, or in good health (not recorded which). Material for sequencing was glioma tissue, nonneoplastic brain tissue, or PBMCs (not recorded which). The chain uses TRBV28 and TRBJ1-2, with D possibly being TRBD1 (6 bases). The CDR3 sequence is CAISPPVLRQVFYGYTF. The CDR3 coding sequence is TGTGCCATCAGTCCTCCGGTCCTTCGACAGGTTTTCTATGGCTACACCTTC.